The clone carrying this T cell receptor (beta chain) was seen a few times. Its antigen is currently unknown. These data originate in a study of response to subunit inactivated influenza vaccine. Study-level results: The authors suggested that every seasonal influenza vaccination recruits few new T cells.

Trimming stripped 3 bases from V and 6 bases from J, with 12 bases between. There are 15 residues in the CDR3. The germline gives CDR1 SEHNR, CDR2 FQNEAQ (reference sequence). TCRdb reanalysed the RT-PCR reads using MiXCR and keeps one entry per CDR3 protein. The table records some 500,000 distinct CDR3 sequences, approximately 15% of them present only once. This chain links TRBV7-9 with TRBJ1-6; D may be TRBD1 (5 bases). The source is a man aged 45 to 75 who received an inactivated influenza vaccine. Sequencing used CD4+ T cells sorted from PBMCs, obtained less than 30 months after vaccination. Here the CDR3 DNA reads TGTGCCAGCAGCTTGAGGGACCTTCTTAATTCACCCCTCCACTTT. It specifies CASSLRDLLNSPLHF.